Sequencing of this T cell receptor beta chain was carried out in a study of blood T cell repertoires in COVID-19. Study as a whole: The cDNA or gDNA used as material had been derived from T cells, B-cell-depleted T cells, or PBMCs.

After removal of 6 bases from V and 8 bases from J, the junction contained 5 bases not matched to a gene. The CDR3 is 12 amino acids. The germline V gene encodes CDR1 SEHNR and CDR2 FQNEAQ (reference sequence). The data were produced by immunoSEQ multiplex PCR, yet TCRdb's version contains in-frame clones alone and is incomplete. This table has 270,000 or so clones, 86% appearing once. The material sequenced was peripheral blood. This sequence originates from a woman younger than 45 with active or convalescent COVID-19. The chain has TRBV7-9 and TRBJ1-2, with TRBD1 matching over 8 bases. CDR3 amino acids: CASRSGGSGYTF. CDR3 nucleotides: TGTGCCAGCAGATCAGGGGGCTCAGGCTACACCTTC.